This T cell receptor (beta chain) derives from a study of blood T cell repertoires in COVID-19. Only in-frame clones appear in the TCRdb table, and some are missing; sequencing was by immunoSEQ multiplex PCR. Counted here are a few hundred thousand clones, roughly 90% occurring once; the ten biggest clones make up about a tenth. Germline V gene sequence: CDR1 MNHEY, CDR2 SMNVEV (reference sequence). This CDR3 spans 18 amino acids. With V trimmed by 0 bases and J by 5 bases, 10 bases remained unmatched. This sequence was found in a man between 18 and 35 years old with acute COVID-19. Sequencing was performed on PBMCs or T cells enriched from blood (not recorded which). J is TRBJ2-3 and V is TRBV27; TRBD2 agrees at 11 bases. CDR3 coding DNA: TGTGCCAGCAGTTTATCCTGGGGGGCTGGACTAGCGGGAGATACGCAGTATTTT. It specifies CASSLSWGAGLAGDTQYF.